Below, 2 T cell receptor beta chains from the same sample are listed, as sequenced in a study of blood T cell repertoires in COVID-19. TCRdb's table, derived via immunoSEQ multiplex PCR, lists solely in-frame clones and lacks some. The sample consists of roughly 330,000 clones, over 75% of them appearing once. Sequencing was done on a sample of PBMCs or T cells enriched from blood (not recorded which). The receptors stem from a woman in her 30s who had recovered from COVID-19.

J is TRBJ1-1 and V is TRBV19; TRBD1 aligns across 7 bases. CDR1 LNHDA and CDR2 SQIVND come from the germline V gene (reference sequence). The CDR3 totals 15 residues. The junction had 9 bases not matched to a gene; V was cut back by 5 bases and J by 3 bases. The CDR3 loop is CASSPWDRPYTEAFF. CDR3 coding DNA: TGTGCCAGTAGTCCATGGGACAGACCTTACACTGAAGCTTTCTTT.

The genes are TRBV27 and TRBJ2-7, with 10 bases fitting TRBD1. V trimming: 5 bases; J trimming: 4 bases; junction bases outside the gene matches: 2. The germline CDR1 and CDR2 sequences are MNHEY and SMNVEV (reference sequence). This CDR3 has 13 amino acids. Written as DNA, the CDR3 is TGTGCCAGCAGTACGGGACAGGGGTACGAGCAGTACTTC. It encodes CASSTGQGYEQYF.